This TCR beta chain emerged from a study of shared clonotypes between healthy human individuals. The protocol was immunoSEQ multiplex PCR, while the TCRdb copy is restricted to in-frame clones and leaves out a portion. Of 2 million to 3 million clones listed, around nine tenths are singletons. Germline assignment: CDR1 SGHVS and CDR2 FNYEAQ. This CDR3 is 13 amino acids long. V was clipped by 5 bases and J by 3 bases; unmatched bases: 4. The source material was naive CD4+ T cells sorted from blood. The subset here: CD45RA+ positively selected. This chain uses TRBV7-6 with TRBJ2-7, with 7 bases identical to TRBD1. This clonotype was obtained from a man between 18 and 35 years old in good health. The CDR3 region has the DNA TGTGCCAGCAGCCCAGGGACAGACTACGAGCAGTACTTC. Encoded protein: CASSPGTDYEQYF.